This entry concerns a single TCR beta chain. Its matching antigen is unknown. The CDR3 runs to 15 residues. Germline trimming cut 3 bases from V and 9 bases from J; bases unmatched to any gene: 11. Germline V gives CDR1 DFQATT, CDR2 SNEGSKA (reference sequence). TCRdb called the 5' RACE reads again in MiXCR, with one record for every CDR3 protein. The sample holds 450,000 or so distinct CDR3 sequences, 14% seen once. This record comes from a study of identical twins. Overall study results and limits: Researchers reported excess low generation probability among twin-shared out-of-frame alpha sequences.

These data also formed part of another study, on yellow fever vaccine responses in identical twins.

This chain joins TRBV20-1 and TRBJ2-1; TRBD2 matches at 10 bases. The specimen sequenced was CD4+ T cells sorted from blood. The sequence was obtained from a woman between 18 and 30 years old in good health. CDR3 loop: CSARTQAGGKGEQFF. The CDR3 nucleotides read TGCAGTGCTAGGACCCAAGCGGGAGGGAAGGGTGAGCAGTTCTTC.